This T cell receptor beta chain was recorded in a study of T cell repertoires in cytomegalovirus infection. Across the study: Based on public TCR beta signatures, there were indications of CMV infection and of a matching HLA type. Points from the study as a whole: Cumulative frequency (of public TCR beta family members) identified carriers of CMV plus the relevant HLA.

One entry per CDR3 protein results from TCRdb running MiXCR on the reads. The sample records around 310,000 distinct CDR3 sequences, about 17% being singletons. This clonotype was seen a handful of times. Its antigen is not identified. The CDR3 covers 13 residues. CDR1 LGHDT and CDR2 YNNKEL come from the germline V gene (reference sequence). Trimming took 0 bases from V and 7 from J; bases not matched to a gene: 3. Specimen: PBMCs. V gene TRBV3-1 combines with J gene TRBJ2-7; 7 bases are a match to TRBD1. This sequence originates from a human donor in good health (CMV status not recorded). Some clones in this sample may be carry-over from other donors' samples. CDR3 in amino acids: CASSQDPGGEQYF. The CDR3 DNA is TGTGCCAGCAGCCAAGATCCAGGGGGAGAGCAGTACTTC.